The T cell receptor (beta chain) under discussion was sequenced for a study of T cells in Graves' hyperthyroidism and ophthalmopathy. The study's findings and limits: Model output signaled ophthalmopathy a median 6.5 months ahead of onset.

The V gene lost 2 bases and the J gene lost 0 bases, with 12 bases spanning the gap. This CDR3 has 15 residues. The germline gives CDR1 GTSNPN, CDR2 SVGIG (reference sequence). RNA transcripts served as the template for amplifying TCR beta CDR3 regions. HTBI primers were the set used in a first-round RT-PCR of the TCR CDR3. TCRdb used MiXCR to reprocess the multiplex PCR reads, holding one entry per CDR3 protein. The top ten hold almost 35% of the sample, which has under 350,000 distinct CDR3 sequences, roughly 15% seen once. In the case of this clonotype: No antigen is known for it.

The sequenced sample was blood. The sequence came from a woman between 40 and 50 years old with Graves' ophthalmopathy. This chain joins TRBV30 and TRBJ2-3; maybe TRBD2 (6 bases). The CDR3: CAWSFGGASTDTQYF. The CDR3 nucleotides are TGTGCCTGGAGTTTCGGAGGGGCTAGCACAGATACGCAGTATTTT.